These T cell receptor beta chains were read from a single sample in a study of tumor-infiltrating lymphocytes in oesophageal squamous cell carcinoma. TCRdb fed the PCR reads into MiXCR, producing one record per CDR3 protein. The sample lists about 21,000 distinct CDR3 sequences; about 38% were seen once. The sample was normal esophageal tissue next to the tumor. These receptors were obtained from a male donor with esophageal squamous cell carcinoma. Each CDR3 is given without its conserved first and last residue. Fields, in order: V gene, CDR3 protein.

v_gene: TRBV12-3/TRBV12-4
CDR3aa: ASSLRGGPYNEQF

v_gene: TRBV12-3/TRBV12-4
CDR3aa: ASNRQQGPHEGYT

v_gene: TRBV6-1
CDR3aa: ASSEVGDNQPQH

v_gene: TRBV9
CDR3aa: ASSVGLAGVNNEQF

v_gene: TRBV7-2
CDR3aa: ASSLQGVQVAEAF

v_gene: TRBV20-1
CDR3aa: SAKYRSNTEAF

v_gene: TRBV7-2
CDR3aa: ASSLVGSGWSSYNEQF

v_gene: TRBV9
CDR3aa: ASSVGDRYGLVVDNEQF

v_gene: TRBV7-9
CDR3aa: ASAQQGPLTYEQY

v_gene: TRBV7-8
CDR3aa: ASSPRDVALYEQY

v_gene: TRBV4-2
CDR3aa: ASSTRTGHEAF

v_gene: TRBV7-3
CDR3aa: ASSQTGGGYNEQF

v_gene: TRBV27
CDR3aa: ASRSTGGYQPQH

v_gene: TRBV5-4
CDR3aa: ASSLEPSEETQY

v_gene: TRBV4-1
CDR3aa: ASSQDDRGMMDEQY

v_gene: TRBV7-2
CDR3aa: ASSIVGTDTGELY

v_gene: TRBV19
CDR3aa: ASSMELLAAYNEQF

v_gene: TRBV5-1
CDR3aa: ASSLTGSDEQY

v_gene: TRBV5-1
CDR3aa: ASEGGGTTDTQY

v_gene: TRBV10-1
CDR3aa: ASSESRDTQY

v_gene: TRBV6-1
CDR3aa: ASSERREGYQPQH

v_gene: TRBV11-2
CDR3aa: ASSLAGLNEQY

v_gene: TRBV5-6
CDR3aa: ASSLVGLMNTEAF

v_gene: TRBV28
CDR3aa: ASSFQAGQF

v_gene: TRBV7-2
CDR3aa: ASSPRSSYQETQY

v_gene: TRBV6-1
CDR3aa: ASTPTASSSYEQY

v_gene: TRBV7-9
CDR3aa: ASRSGGSTVTEAF

v_gene: TRBV7-3
CDR3aa: ASSTGLAEETQY

v_gene: TRBV6-6
CDR3aa: ASSYSGAYEQY

v_gene: TRBV7-6
CDR3aa: ASSLWTGTYEKLF

v_gene: TRBV5-3
CDR3aa: ASSLAEGRYNEQY

v_gene: TRBV15
CDR3aa: ATSGGTGYGYT

v_gene: TRBV28
CDR3aa: ASSFPPISNNEQF

v_gene: TRBV7-9
CDR3aa: ASSFKAGFTDTQY

v_gene: TRBV6-1
CDR3aa: ASSKTGGNYEQY

v_gene: TRBV11-2
CDR3aa: ASSYLWDRPSSYEQY

v_gene: TRBV7-3
CDR3aa: ASSPGLAGAHPNTGELF

v_gene: TRBV7-8
CDR3aa: ASSFRGRGPDTQF

v_gene: TRBV6-1
CDR3aa: AREGPREKLF

v_gene: TRBV15
CDR3aa: ATSRDQGQTYEQY